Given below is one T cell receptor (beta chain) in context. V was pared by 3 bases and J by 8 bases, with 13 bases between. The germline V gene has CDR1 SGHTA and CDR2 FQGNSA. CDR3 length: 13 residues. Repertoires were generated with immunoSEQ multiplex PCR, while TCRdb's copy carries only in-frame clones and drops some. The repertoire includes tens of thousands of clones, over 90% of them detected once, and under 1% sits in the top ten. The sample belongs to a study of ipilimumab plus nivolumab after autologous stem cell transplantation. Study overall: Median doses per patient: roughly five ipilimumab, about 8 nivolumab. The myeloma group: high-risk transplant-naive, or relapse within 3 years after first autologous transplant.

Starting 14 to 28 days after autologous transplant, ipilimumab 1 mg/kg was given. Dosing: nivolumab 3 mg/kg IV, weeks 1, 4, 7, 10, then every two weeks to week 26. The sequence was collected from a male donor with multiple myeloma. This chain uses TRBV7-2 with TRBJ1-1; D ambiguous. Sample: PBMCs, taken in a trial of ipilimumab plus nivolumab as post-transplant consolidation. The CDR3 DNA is TGTGCCAGCAGCTTGGGCGTACAGAGGGAAGCTTTCTTT. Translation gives CASSLGVQREAFF.